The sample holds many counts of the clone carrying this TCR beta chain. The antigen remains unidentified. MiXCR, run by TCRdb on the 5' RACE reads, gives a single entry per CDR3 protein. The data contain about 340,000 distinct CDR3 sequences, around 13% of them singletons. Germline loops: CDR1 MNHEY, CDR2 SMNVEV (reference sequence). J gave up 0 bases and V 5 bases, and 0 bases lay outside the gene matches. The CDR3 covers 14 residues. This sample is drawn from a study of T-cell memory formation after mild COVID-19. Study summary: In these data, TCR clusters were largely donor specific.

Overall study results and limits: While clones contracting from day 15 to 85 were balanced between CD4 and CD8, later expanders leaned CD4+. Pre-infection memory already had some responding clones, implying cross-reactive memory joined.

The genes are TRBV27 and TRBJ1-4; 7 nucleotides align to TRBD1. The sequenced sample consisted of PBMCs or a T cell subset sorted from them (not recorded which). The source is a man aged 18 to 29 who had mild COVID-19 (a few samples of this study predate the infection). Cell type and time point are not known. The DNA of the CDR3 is TGTGCCAGCAGTACAGGGGCAACTAATGAAAAACTGTTTTTT. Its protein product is CASSTGATNEKLFF.